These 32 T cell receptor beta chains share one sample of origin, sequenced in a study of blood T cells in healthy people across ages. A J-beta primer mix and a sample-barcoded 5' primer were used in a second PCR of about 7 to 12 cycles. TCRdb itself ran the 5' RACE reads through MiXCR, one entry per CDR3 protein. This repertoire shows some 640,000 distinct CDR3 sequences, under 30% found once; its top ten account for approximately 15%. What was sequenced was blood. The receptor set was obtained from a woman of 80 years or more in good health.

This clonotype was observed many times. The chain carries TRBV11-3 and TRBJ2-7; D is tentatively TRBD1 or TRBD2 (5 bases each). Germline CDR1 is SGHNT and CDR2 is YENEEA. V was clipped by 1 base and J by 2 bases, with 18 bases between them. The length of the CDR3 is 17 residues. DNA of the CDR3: TGTGCCAGCAGCTTAGTCCCAGGCAGGGAGACCCCCTACGAGCAGTACTTC. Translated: CASSLVPGRETPYEQYF.

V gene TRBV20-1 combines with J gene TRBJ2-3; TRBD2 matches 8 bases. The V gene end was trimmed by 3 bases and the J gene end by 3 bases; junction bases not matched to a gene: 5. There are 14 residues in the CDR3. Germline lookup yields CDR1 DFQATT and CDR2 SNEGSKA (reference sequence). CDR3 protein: CSASSGLATDTQYF. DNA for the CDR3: TGCAGTGCTAGTAGTGGACTAGCTACAGATACGCAGTATTTT.

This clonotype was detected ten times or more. In DNA, the CDR3 is TGCGCCAGCAGCTTGGGAGGGGGTTATCGTGGTAGCGAGGAGCGAGAGACCCAGTACTTC. Amino acids: CASSLGGGYRGSEERETQYF. The rearrangement links TRBV5-1 to TRBJ2-5, with D maybe TRBD1 (6 bases). The germline gives CDR1 SGHRS, CDR2 YFSETQ. The CDR3 contains 20 residues. V shed 0 bases and J shed 4 bases, with 28 bases lying between them.

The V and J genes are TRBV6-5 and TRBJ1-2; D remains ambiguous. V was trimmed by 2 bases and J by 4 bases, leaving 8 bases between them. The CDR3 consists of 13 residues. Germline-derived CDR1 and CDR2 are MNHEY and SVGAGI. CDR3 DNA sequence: TGTGCCAGCAGTTACGTGGATAGCTATGGCTACACCTTC. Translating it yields CASSYVDSYGYTF.

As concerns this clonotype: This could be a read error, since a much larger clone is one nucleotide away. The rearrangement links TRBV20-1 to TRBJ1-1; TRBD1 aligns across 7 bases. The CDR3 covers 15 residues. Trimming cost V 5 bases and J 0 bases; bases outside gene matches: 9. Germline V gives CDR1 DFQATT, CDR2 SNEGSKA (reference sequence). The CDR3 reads CSAGPPGQLNTEAFF. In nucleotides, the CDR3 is TGCAGTGCTGGCCCTCCGGGACAGCTGAACACTGAAGCTTTCTTT.

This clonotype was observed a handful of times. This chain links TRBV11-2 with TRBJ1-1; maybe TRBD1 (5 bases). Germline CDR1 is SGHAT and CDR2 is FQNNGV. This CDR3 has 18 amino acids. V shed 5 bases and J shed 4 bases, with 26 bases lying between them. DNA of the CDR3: TGTGCCAGCAGCCTCCGGGGACTTGTTGGGAGGAACGGCACTGAAGCTTTCTTT. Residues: CASSLRGLVGRNGTEAFF.

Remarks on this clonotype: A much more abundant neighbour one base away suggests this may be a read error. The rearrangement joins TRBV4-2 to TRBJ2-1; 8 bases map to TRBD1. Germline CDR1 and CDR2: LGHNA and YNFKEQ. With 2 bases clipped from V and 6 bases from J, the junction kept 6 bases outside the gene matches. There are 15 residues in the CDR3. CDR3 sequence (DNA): TGTGCCAGCAGCCAACGGGGCAGGGGGCTCAATGAGCAGTTCTTC. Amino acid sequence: CASSQRGRGLNEQFF.

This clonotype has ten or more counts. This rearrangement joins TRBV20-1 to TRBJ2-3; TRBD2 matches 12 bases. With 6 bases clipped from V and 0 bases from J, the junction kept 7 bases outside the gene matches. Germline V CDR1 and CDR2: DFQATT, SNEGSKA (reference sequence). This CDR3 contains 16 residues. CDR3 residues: CSASLAGGSSTDTQYF. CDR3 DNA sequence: TGCAGTGCCAGTCTAGCGGGGGGGTCTAGCACAGATACGCAGTATTTT.

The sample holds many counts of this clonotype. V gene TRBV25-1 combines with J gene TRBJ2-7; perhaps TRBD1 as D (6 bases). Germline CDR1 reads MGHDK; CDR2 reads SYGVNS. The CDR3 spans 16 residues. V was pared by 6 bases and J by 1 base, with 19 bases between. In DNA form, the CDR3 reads TGTGCCAGCAGCAAAGAGGGGGTCGGGGTTTCCTACGAGCAGTACTTC. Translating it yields CASSKEGVGVSYEQYF.

DNA of the CDR3: TGCAGTGCTAGTGAGCAGAAACAGGGGCTAAACGAGCAGTACTTC. Translated: CSASEQKQGLNEQYF. This chain joins TRBV20-1 and TRBJ2-7; TRBD1 agrees at 7 bases. Trimming at V came to 3 bases and at J to 5 bases, leaving 13 bases not matched to a gene. Germline V CDR1 and CDR2: DFQATT, SNEGSKA (reference sequence). The CDR3 consists of 15 residues.

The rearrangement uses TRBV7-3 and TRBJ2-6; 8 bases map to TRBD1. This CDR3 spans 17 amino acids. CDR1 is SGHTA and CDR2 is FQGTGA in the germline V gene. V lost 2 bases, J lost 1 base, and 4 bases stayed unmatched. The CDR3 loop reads CASSLQGASSGANVLTF. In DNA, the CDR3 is TGTGCCAGCAGCTTACAGGGGGCGTCTTCTGGGGCCAACGTCCTGACTTTC.

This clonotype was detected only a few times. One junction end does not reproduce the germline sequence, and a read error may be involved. CDR3 protein: CVSSLEATGLGVTQYF. The CDR3 DNA reads TGTGTCAGCAGTTTAGAAGCGACAGGGCTAGGCGTGACCCAGTACTTC. The chain uses TRBV12-3 or TRBV12-4 and TRBJ2-5, with TRBD1 matching 7 bases. CDR3 length equals 16 residues.

The CDR3 DNA reads TGTGCCAGCAGCTTAATCGACAGGGGTCCCTCCGGGGAGCTGTTTTTT. Protein sequence: CASSLIDRGPSGELFF. The J gene is TRBJ2-2, the V gene TRBV11-2; 8 bases fit TRBD1. The CDR3 runs to 16 residues. Per the germline V gene, CDR1 is SGHAT and CDR2 is FQNNGV. J gave up 6 bases and V 2 bases, and 8 bases lay outside the gene matches.

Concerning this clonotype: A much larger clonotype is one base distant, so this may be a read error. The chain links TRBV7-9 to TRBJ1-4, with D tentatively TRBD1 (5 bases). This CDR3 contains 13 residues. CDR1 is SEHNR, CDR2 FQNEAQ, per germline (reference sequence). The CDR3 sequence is CASSLGGEEKRFF. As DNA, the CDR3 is TGTGCCAGCAGCTTAGGAGGGGAGGAAAAACGGTTTTTT.

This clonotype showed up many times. In DNA form, the CDR3 reads TGCGCCAGCAGCCACGTTGGCACAAGCTCCTACAATGAGCAGTTCTTC. Amino acids: CASSHVGTSSYNEQFF. The rearrangement uses TRBV4-1 and TRBJ2-1; D call uncertain. The length of the CDR3 is 16 residues. V lost 3 bases, J lost 0 bases, and 12 bases lay in between. CDR1 is MGHRA, CDR2 YSYEKL, per germline.

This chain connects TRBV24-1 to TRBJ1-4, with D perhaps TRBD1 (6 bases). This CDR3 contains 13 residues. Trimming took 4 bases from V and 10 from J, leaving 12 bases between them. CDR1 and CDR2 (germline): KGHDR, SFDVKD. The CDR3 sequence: CATSEGTKGKLFF. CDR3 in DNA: TGTGCCACCAGTGAAGGGACAAAGGGAAAACTGTTTTTT.

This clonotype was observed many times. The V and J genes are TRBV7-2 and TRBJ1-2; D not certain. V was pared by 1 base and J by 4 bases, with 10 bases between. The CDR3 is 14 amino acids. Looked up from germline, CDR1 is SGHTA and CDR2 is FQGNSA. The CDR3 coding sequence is TGTGCCAGCAGCTTAGGAGACTTGGGCTATGGCTACACCTTC. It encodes CASSLGDLGYGYTF.

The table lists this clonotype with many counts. For the CDR3, the DNA is TGCAGTGCTAGTGCCGTTAGCAATCAGCCCCAGCATTTT. As protein: CSASAVSNQPQHF. The rearrangement joins TRBV20-1 to TRBJ1-5, with no clear D. The CDR3 length is 13 residues. V lost 3 bases and J 0 bases, leaving 6 bases between the germline ends. Germline V CDR1 and CDR2: DFQATT, SNEGSKA (reference sequence).

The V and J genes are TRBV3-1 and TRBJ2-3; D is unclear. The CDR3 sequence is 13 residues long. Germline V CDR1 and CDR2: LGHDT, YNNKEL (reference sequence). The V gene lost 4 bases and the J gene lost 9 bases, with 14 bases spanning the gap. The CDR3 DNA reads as TGTGCCAGCAGCCTACCTACAGCAGGAACGCAGTATTTT. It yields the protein CASSLPTAGTQYF.

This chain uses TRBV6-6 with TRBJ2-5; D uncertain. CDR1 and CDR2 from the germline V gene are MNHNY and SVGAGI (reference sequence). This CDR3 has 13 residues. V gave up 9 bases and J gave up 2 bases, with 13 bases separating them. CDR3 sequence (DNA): TGTGCCAGTCACAGCCAAGAACAAGAGACCCAGTACTTC. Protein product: CASHSQEQETQYF.

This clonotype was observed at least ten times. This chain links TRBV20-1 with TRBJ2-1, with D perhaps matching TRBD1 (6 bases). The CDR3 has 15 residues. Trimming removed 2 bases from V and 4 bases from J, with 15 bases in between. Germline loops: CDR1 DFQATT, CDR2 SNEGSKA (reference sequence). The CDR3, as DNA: TGCAGTGCTAGACAGGGGTATCTTACTTACAATGAGCAGTTCTTC. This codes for CSARQGYLTYNEQFF.

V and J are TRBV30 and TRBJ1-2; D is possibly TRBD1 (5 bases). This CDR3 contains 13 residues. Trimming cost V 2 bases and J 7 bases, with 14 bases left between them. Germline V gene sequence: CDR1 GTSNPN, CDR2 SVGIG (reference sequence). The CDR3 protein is CAWSKGSPGGYTF. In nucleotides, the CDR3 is TGTGCCTGGAGTAAGGGGAGCCCCGGTGGCTACACCTTC.

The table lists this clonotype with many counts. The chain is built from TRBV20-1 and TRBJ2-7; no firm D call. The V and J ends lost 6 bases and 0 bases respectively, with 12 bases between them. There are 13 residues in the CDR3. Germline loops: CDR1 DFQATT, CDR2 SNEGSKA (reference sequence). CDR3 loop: CSAFLPRSYEQYF. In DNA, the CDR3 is TGCAGTGCATTCCTCCCCCGCTCCTACGAGCAGTACTTC.

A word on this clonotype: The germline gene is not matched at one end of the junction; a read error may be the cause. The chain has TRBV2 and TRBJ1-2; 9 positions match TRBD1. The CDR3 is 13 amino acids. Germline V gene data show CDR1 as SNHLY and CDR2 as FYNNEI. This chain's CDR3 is CASSGQGGYGYAF. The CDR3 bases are TGTGCCAGCAGTGGACAGGGGGGCTATGGCTACGCCTTC.

CDR3 residues: CASSLDRVKAEAFF. CDR3 in DNA: TGTGCCAGCAGTTTAGACAGGGTAAAGGCTGAAGCTTTCTTT. The rearrangement uses TRBV12-3 or TRBV12-4 and TRBJ1-1, with D perhaps matching TRBD1 (6 bases). The CDR3 is 14 amino acids. Trimming took off 1 base at V and 6 bases at J, with 12 bases between the two ends.

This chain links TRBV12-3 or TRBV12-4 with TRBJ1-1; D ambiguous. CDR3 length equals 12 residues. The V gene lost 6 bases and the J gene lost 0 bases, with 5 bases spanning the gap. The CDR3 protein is CASRVMNTEAFF. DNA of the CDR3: TGTGCCAGCAGGGTTATGAACACTGAAGCTTTCTTT.

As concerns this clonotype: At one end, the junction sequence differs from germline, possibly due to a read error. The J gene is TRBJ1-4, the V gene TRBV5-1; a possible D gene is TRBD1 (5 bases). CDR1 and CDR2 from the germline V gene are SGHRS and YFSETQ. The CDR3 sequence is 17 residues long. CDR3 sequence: CASSSGPRASGAEKRFF. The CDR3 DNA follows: TGCGCCAGCAGCTCAGGGCCTAGGGCCTCTGGAGCTGAAAAACGGTTTTTT.

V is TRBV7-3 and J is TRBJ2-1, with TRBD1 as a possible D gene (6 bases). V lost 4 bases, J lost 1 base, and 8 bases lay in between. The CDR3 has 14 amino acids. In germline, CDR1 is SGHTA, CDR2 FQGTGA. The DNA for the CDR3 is TGTGCCAGCAGCTGGGGGCAATCCTACAATGAGCAGTTCTTC. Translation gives CASSWGQSYNEQFF.

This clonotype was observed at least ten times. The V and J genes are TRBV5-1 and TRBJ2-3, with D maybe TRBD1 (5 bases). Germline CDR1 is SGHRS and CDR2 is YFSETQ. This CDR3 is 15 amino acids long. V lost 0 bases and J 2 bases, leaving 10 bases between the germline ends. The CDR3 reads CASSLDGAHTDTQYF. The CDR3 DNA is TGCGCCAGCAGCTTGGATGGGGCCCACACAGATACGCAGTATTTT. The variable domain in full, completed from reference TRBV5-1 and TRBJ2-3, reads KAGVTQTPRYLIKTRGQQVTLSCSPISGHRSVSWYQQTPGQGLQFLFEYFSETQRNKGNFPGRFSGRQFSNSRSEMNVSTLELGDSALYLCASSLDGAHTDTQYFGPGTRLTVL.

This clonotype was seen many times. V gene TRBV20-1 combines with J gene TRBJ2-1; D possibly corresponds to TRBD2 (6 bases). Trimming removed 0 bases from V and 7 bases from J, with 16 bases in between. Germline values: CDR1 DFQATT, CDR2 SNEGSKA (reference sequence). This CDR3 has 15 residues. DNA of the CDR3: TGCAGTGCTAGAGATATGCGGGGCAGTCGAAATGAGCAGTTCTTC. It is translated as CSARDMRGSRNEQFF.

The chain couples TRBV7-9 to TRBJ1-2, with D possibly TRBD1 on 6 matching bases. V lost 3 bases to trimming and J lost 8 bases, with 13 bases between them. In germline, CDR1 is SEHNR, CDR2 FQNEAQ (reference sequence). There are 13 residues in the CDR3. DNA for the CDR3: TGTGCCAGCAGCTTGCGACAGGCGGACGGCTACACCTTC. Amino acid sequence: CASSLRQADGYTF.

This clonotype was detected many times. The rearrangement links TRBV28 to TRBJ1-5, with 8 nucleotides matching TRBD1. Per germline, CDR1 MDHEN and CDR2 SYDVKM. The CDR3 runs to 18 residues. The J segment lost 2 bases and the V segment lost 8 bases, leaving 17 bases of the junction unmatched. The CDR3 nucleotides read TGTGCCAGCTTGCCCGAGCAGGGGGCCGGTCGGGGCAATCAGCCCCAGCATTTT. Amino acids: CASLPEQGAGRGNQPQHF.